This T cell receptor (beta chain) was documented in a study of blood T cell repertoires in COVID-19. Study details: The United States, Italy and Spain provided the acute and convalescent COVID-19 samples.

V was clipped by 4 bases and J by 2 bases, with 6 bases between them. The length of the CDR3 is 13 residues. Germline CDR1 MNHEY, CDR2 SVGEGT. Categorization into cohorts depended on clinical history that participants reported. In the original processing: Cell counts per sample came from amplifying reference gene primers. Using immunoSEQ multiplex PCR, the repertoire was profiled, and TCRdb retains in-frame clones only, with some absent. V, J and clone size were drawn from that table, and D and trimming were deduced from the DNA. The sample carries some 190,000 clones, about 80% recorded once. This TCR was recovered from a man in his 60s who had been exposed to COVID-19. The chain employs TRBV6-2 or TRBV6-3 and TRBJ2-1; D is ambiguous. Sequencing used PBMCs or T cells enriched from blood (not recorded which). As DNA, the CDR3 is TGTGCCAGCAGTTCCGTCGCCTACAATGAGCAGTTCTTC. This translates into CASSSVAYNEQFF.